Given below is one T cell receptor beta chain in context. Time point described: newly diagnosed, previously untreated cHL patient sample. After PBMCs were thawed, their CD8+ T cells were isolated by magnetic negative selection. These data are taken from a study of PD-1 blockade in classical Hodgkin lymphoma. Profiling relied on immunoSEQ multiplex PCR, and the TCRdb table lists in-frame clones only, not all of them. Here the sample spans about 15,000 clones, approximately 90% being singletons. The CDR3 totals 15 residues. Trimming removed 5 bases at V and 3 bases at J, with 14 bases between. In germline, CDR1 is SSHAT, CDR2 FNYEAQ (reference sequence).

The receptor was isolated from a human donor with classical Hodgkin lymphoma. The rearrangement uses TRBV7-7 and TRBJ2-1; maybe TRBD1 (5 bases). Sequencing used CD8+ T cells from blood. In nucleotides, the CDR3 is TGTGCCAGCAGCCCACTGGAAGGGGTCTACAATGAGCAGTTCTTC. It specifies CASSPLEGVYNEQFF.